A selection of T cell receptor beta chains follows, all from one sample in a study of regulatory T cells in long-lasting Graves disease. TCRdb independently ran MiXCR on the multiplex PCR reads; one entry per CDR3 protein. The sample yields 400,000 to 500,000 distinct CDR3 sequences, more than 12% seen once. These data also formed part of another study, on T cells in Graves' hyperthyroidism and ophthalmopathy.

The sequencing here drew on peripheral blood mononuclear cells (PBMCs), taken at new diagnosis, from a patient treated with antithyroid drugs. The source of these receptors is a woman in her 30s with Graves disease. Each CDR3 is given with its conserved first and last residue. Each record gives: J gene, clone size, CDR3 length, D gene, V gene, CDR3 DNA, CDR3 protein. D genes are given only for firm matches. Some rows have no size entry. The others give once, few or many, or a class for an expanded clone.

j_call: TRBJ1-5
clone_size: .
cdr3_length: 15
d_call: .
v_call: TRBV20-1
cdr3_nt: TGCAGTGCTAGAGAATGGCAGGGAGCAGGTCAGCCCCAGCATTTT
cdr3_aa: CSAREWQGAGQPQHF

j_call: TRBJ2-7
clone_size: many
cdr3_length: 13
d_call: .
v_call: TRBV6-5
cdr3_nt: TGTGCCAGCAGTTACGGGGTGAACTACGAGCAGTACTTC
cdr3_aa: CASSYGVNYEQYF

j_call: TRBJ2-4
clone_size: many
cdr3_length: 16
d_call: .
v_call: TRBV30
cdr3_nt: TGTGCCTGGAGTCCCCTGGGAGTTGATGACAAAAACATTCAGTACTTC
cdr3_aa: CAWSPLGVDDKNIQYF

j_call: TRBJ2-1
clone_size: many
cdr3_length: 17
d_call: TRBD2
v_call: TRBV5-1
cdr3_nt: TGCGCCAGCAGCCGCCCTCTGCTAGCGGGAGAGTTGGATGAGCAGTTCTTC
cdr3_aa: CASSRPLLAGELDEQFF

j_call: TRBJ1-5
clone_size: many
cdr3_length: 16
d_call: .
v_call: TRBV20-1
cdr3_nt: TGCAGTGCTAGGGCCACAGGGCGAGGGGACAATCAGCCCCAGCATTTT
cdr3_aa: CSARATGRGDNQPQHF

j_call: TRBJ2-2
clone_size: few
cdr3_length: 15
d_call: TRBD1
v_call: TRBV24-1
cdr3_nt: TGTGCCACCAGCCGGACAGGGGCCGGCACCGGGGAGCTGTTTTTT
cdr3_aa: CATSRTGAGTGELFF

j_call: TRBJ1-1
clone_size: many
cdr3_length: 14
d_call: TRBD1
v_call: TRBV12-3/TRBV12-4
cdr3_nt: TGTGCCAGCAGCGGGGGACAGGTGAACACTGAAGCTTTCTTT
cdr3_aa: CASSGGQVNTEAFF

j_call: TRBJ1-5
clone_size: few
cdr3_length: 13
d_call: .
v_call: TRBV28
cdr3_nt: TGTGCCAGCAGTGGGACGGGGGTCTTATCCCAGCATTTT
cdr3_aa: CASSGTGVLSQHF

j_call: TRBJ2-2
clone_size: many
cdr3_length: 13
d_call: TRBD1
v_call: TRBV20-1
cdr3_nt: TGCAGTGCTATCTCCGGGACAGGCGGGGAGCTGTTTTTT
cdr3_aa: CSAISGTGGELFF

j_call: TRBJ2-1
clone_size: few
cdr3_length: 15
d_call: TRBD2
v_call: TRBV9
cdr3_nt: TGTGCCAGCAGCGTAGCGGGACTAGCGGGAGATGAGCAGTTCTTC
cdr3_aa: CASSVAGLAGDEQFF

j_call: TRBJ1-5
clone_size: .
cdr3_length: 14
d_call: .
v_call: TRBV5-6
cdr3_nt: TGTGCCAGCAGCTCATCAGGGGCATATCAGCCCCAGCATTTT
cdr3_aa: CASSSSGAYQPQHF

j_call: TRBJ2-2
clone_size: many
cdr3_length: 12
d_call: .
v_call: TRBV12-3/TRBV12-4
cdr3_nt: TGTGCCAGCAGGTCTAACACCGGGGAGCTGTTTTTT
cdr3_aa: CASRSNTGELFF

j_call: TRBJ2-1
clone_size: few
cdr3_length: 14
d_call: TRBD2
v_call: TRBV5-1
cdr3_nt: TGCGCCAGCAGCGTCTTAGCGGGAGACAATGAGCAGTTCTTC
cdr3_aa: CASSVLAGDNEQFF

j_call: TRBJ2-2
clone_size: .
cdr3_length: 18
d_call: TRBD2
v_call: TRBV12-3/TRBV12-4
cdr3_nt: TGTGCCAGCAGTTTAGGGCTAGGACTAGCGGGAAAAACCGGGGAGCTGTTTTTT
cdr3_aa: CASSLGLGLAGKTGELFF

j_call: TRBJ2-5
clone_size: many
cdr3_length: 14
d_call: .
v_call: TRBV20-1
cdr3_nt: TGCAGTGCTAGAGGAGTTCCCCCACAAGAGACCCAGTACTTC
cdr3_aa: CSARGVPPQETQYF

j_call: TRBJ2-7
clone_size: few
cdr3_length: 12
d_call: .
v_call: TRBV7-9
cdr3_nt: TGTGCCAGCAGCTTAGAAGCCGGCCAGATATACTTC
cdr3_aa: CASSLEAGQIYF

j_call: TRBJ2-1
clone_size: many
cdr3_length: 16
d_call: TRBD2
v_call: TRBV12-3/TRBV12-4
cdr3_nt: TGTGCCAGCGCTCCCGGGGGACTAGCGAACCGCAATGAGCAGTTCTTC
cdr3_aa: CASAPGGLANRNEQFF

j_call: TRBJ1-4
clone_size: few
cdr3_length: 11
d_call: .
v_call: TRBV24-1
cdr3_nt: TGTGCCACCAGTGACAGTCAAAAACTGTTTTTT
cdr3_aa: CATSDSQKLFF

j_call: TRBJ2-2
clone_size: .
cdr3_length: 14
d_call: .
v_call: TRBV2
cdr3_nt: TGTGCCAGCAGTGCGCAGGGGTATACCGGGGAGCTGTTTTTT
cdr3_aa: CASSAQGYTGELFF

j_call: TRBJ2-5
clone_size: many
cdr3_length: 13
d_call: .
v_call: TRBV11-2
cdr3_nt: TGTGCCAGCAGCTCGTCCGCAGAAGAGACCCAGTACTTC
cdr3_aa: CASSSSAEETQYF

j_call: TRBJ2-7
clone_size: many
cdr3_length: 13
d_call: .
v_call: TRBV20-1
cdr3_nt: TGCAGTGCTAGAGACGGCAGTGTTTACGAGCAGTACTTC
cdr3_aa: CSARDGSVYEQYF

j_call: TRBJ1-4
clone_size: few
cdr3_length: 16
d_call: .
v_call: TRBV27
cdr3_nt: TGTGCCAGCAGTTTATCCAGGGGAGCGTTTAATGAAAAACTGTTTTTT
cdr3_aa: CASSLSRGAFNEKLFF

j_call: TRBJ2-3
clone_size: many
cdr3_length: 14
d_call: TRBD2
v_call: TRBV2
cdr3_nt: TGTGCCAGCAGTGTCCGACTAGCCACAGATACGCAGTATTTT
cdr3_aa: CASSVRLATDTQYF

j_call: TRBJ2-2
clone_size: .
cdr3_length: 16
d_call: TRBD2
v_call: TRBV9
cdr3_nt: TGTGCCAGCAGCGGACCTAGCGGGACAAACACCGGGGAGCTGTTTTTT
cdr3_aa: CASSGPSGTNTGELFF

j_call: TRBJ2-3
clone_size: .
cdr3_length: 18
d_call: .
v_call: TRBV4-1
cdr3_nt: TGCGCCAGCAGCCAAGACCCACCGGACTCCAAGTGGGGAAATACGCAGTATTTT
cdr3_aa: CASSQDPPDSKWGNTQYF

j_call: TRBJ1-2
clone_size: few
cdr3_length: 15
d_call: TRBD1
v_call: TRBV6-1
cdr3_nt: TGTGCCAGCAGGACAACCGACAGGGGGCTCGACGGCTACACCTTC
cdr3_aa: CASRTTDRGLDGYTF

j_call: TRBJ2-7
clone_size: .
cdr3_length: 14
d_call: TRBD1
v_call: TRBV30
cdr3_nt: TGTGCCTGGGGAGTGGGACAGGGGTCCAACGAGCAGTACTTC
cdr3_aa: CAWGVGQGSNEQYF

j_call: TRBJ2-1
clone_size: .
cdr3_length: 16
d_call: .
v_call: TRBV6-5
cdr3_nt: TGTGCCAGCAGTTACTCCTCGGAATCCTACAATTATGAGCAGTTCTTC
cdr3_aa: CASSYSSESYNYEQFF

j_call: TRBJ2-7
clone_size: once
cdr3_length: 15
d_call: .
v_call: TRBV18
cdr3_nt: TGTGCCAGCTCACCGGCCGGACGGGGGACCTACGAGCAGTACTTC
cdr3_aa: CASSPAGRGTYEQYF

j_call: TRBJ2-1
clone_size: .
cdr3_length: 15
d_call: TRBD2
v_call: TRBV29-1
cdr3_nt: TGCAGCGTCCCTTCGGGGGGACTTCTAGACAATGAGCAGTTCTTC
cdr3_aa: CSVPSGGLLDNEQFF

j_call: TRBJ1-5
clone_size: many
cdr3_length: 15
d_call: .
v_call: TRBV27
cdr3_nt: TGTGCCAGCAGTTTATCGATCGGGGGCTATCAGCCCCAGCATTTT
cdr3_aa: CASSLSIGGYQPQHF

j_call: TRBJ1-1
clone_size: many
cdr3_length: 14
d_call: TRBD1
v_call: TRBV30
cdr3_nt: TGTGCCTGGATTCCGGACAGGTTGAACACTGAAGCTTTCTTT
cdr3_aa: CAWIPDRLNTEAFF

j_call: TRBJ2-2
clone_size: many
cdr3_length: 17
d_call: .
v_call: TRBV28
cdr3_nt: TGTGCCAGTGCCCTTCTATTGACAGGCTGGGAAACCGGGGAGCTGTTTTTT
cdr3_aa: CASALLLTGWETGELFF

j_call: TRBJ2-7
clone_size: .
cdr3_length: 14
d_call: TRBD1
v_call: TRBV19
cdr3_nt: TGTGCCAGTAGCCCCCAGGGGGCCGCCTACGAGCAGTACTTC
cdr3_aa: CASSPQGAAYEQYF

j_call: TRBJ2-2
clone_size: .
cdr3_length: 15
d_call: .
v_call: TRBV20-1
cdr3_nt: TGCAGTGCTAGAGATCATGAGAATCCCGCCGGGGAGCTGTTTTTT
cdr3_aa: CSARDHENPAGELFF

j_call: TRBJ1-4
clone_size: .
cdr3_length: 15
d_call: .
v_call: TRBV29-1
cdr3_nt: TGCAGCGTTGCTGCGCGGGCCGCAACTAATGAAAAACTGTTTTTT
cdr3_aa: CSVAARAATNEKLFF

j_call: TRBJ2-3
clone_size: many
cdr3_length: 20
d_call: TRBD2
v_call: TRBV6-5
cdr3_nt: TGTGCCAGCAGTTACTCCTTTCGAGCCGGACTTGCGGGAGGTCAAGATACGCAGTATTTT
cdr3_aa: CASSYSFRAGLAGGQDTQYF

j_call: TRBJ2-7
clone_size: .
cdr3_length: 15
d_call: .
v_call: TRBV7-6
cdr3_nt: TGTGCCAGCAGCCCCTCCCGGGCCCGCGCCTACGAGCAGTACTTC
cdr3_aa: CASSPSRARAYEQYF

j_call: TRBJ1-1
clone_size: many
cdr3_length: 15
d_call: .
v_call: TRBV18
cdr3_nt: TGTGCCAGCTCACCGTTCCCAATACAGGACACTGAAGCTTTCTTT
cdr3_aa: CASSPFPIQDTEAFF

j_call: TRBJ2-5
clone_size: .
cdr3_length: 18
d_call: .
v_call: TRBV28
cdr3_nt: TGTGCCAGCAGCCTTAATAAATTGGGCAGACCGGGAAAAGAGACCCAGTACTTC
cdr3_aa: CASSLNKLGRPGKETQYF

j_call: TRBJ2-7
clone_size: many
cdr3_length: 18
d_call: TRBD2
v_call: TRBV29-1
cdr3_nt: TGCAGCGTTGAAGTATCGGGGGATAGACTAGCGGGAGGTTACGAGCAGTACTTC
cdr3_aa: CSVEVSGDRLAGGYEQYF

j_call: TRBJ1-5
clone_size: many
cdr3_length: 15
d_call: .
v_call: TRBV27
cdr3_nt: TGTGCCAGCAGCCCCGACAGTTATAGCAATCAGCCCCAGCATTTT
cdr3_aa: CASSPDSYSNQPQHF

j_call: TRBJ1-1
clone_size: many
cdr3_length: 13
d_call: .
v_call: TRBV29-1
cdr3_nt: TGCAGCGTTGTAGGAGGGCGGGGCTCTGAAGCTTTCTTT
cdr3_aa: CSVVGGRGSEAFF

j_call: TRBJ2-1
clone_size: many
cdr3_length: 19
d_call: TRBD2
v_call: TRBV7-2
cdr3_nt: TGTGCCAGCAGCTCCACGACTAGCGGGAGGGCCAGGTGGTCAAATGAGCAGTTCTTC
cdr3_aa: CASSSTTSGRARWSNEQFF

j_call: TRBJ1-6
clone_size: .
cdr3_length: 14
d_call: .
v_call: TRBV5-5
cdr3_nt: TGTGCCAGCAGCGTAGGTGAGCCTAATTCACCCCTCCACTTT
cdr3_aa: CASSVGEPNSPLHF